This T cell receptor (beta chain) was identified in a study of type 1 regulatory T cells. Overall study: This in vitro CD4 product, T-allo10, is enriched for Tr1 cells and alloantigen-specific. General observations from the study: Tr1 cells had a more restricted TCR repertoire than non-Tr1 cells.

Regarding this clonotype: Antigen specificity is unknown.

TCRdb re-derived calls from the reads in MiXCR, one entry per CDR3 protein. The sample has roughly 71,000 distinct CDR3 sequences; under 25% are singletons. Input material: cultured type 1 regulatory T (Tr1) cells, either the whole culture or a sorted fraction (not recorded which). This clonotype was obtained from a human donor in good health.

In DNA form, the CDR3 reads TGTGCCAGCAGCTTAGAGGGGGGAGAGACCCAGTACTTC. Translating it yields CASSLEGGETQYF. The V call is TRBV7-9, the J call TRBJ2-5; D may correspond to TRBD1 or TRBD2 (6 bases each). The V gene lost 1 base and the J gene lost 4 bases, with 7 bases spanning the gap. The CDR3 has 13 amino acids. Per the germline V gene, CDR1 is SEHNR and CDR2 is FQNEAQ (reference sequence).